The rows below give T cell receptor beta chains drawn from one sample of a study of beta chain features in type 1 diabetes. Produced via immunoSEQ multiplex PCR; TCRdb's table is partial and in-frame only. The table has around 280,000 clones, 7.5% to 9.5% seen once. The source material was central memory CD4+ T cells from blood. These receptors were taken from a woman between 18 and 29 years old in good health. CDR3s include the opening cysteine and the closing phenylalanine or tryptophan. The D gene is left open where the match is weak. Clone size is given for some rows only: seen once, a few or many times, or a class if the clone is expanded.

>TRBJ2-1|TRBV19|-|-
TGTGCCAGTAGTACCGGACAGTACTATGGCCCCTACAATGAGCAGTTCTTC
CASSTGQYYGPYNEQFF
>TRBJ2-3|TRBV7-3|-|few
TGTGCCAGCAGCTCGGGGGTCGCAGATACGCAGTATTTT
CASSSGVADTQYF
>TRBJ2-6|TRBV19|-|-
TGTGCCAGTAGTATGATTTTGAGGGTAGCCAACGTCCTGACTTTC
CASSMILRVANVLTF
>TRBJ2-5|TRBV4-2|-|few
TGTGCCAGCAGCCAGGATGGGCAGGTTGGGGAGACCCAGTACTTC
CASSQDGQVGETQYF
>TRBJ2-3|TRBV19|-|many
TGTGCCAGTTCCGGGACCTGGGGCACAGATACGCAGTATTTT
CASSGTWGTDTQYF
>TRBJ1-1|TRBV19|-|few
TGTGCCAGTAGTATTTACCGGGACGCCGAAGCTTTCTTT
CASSIYRDAEAFF
>TRBJ1-1|TRBV25-1|TRBD1|-
TGTGCCAGCAGGGGGACAGGGCGATTCACTGAAGCTTTCTTT
CASRGTGRFTEAFF
>TRBJ2-4|TRBV7-8|TRBD1|-
TGCGCCAGCAGCCGGGGACAGGACCACATTCAGTACTTC
CASSRGQDHIQYF
>TRBJ1-3|TRBV2|-|few
TGTGCCAGCAAAAGGGGCTCTGGAAACACCATATATTTT
CASKRGSGNTIYF
>TRBJ2-1|TRBV7-9|TRBD2|few
TGTGCCAGCAGCCCCCGGTTGCTGACTAGCGGAGTGGACAATGAGCAGTTCTTC
CASSPRLLTSGVDNEQFF
>TRBJ1-3|TRBV19|-|many
TGTGCCAGCAGTAAAGGACACGCCAACTCTGGAAACACCATATATTTT
CASSKGHANSGNTIYF
>TRBJ2-7|TRBV19|-|-
TGTGCCAGTAGTATGGCCGGGACGAGCTCCTACGAGCAGTACTTC
CASSMAGTSSYEQYF
>TRBJ2-3|TRBV5-1|TRBD2|few
TGCGCCAGCAGCTCGGGACTAGCGGGTAGCACAGATACGCAGTATTTT
CASSSGLAGSTDTQYF
>TRBJ1-2|TRBV30|-|few
TGTGCCTGGAGTGTAGGGCAGTCATATGGCTACACCTTC
CAWSVGQSYGYTF
>TRBJ1-1|TRBV5-1|-|few
TGCGCCAGCAGCCGCGGACAGCCCTACAACACTGAAGCTTTCTTT
CASSRGQPYNTEAFF
>TRBJ1-1|TRBV7-9|TRBD1|-
TGTGCCAGCAGCCGTACAGGGGGAAACACTGAAGCTTTCTTT
CASSRTGGNTEAFF
>TRBJ2-3|TRBV6-1|TRBD2|-
TGTGCCAGCAGTTTGGGGAGGGGCGCAGATACGCAGTATTTT
CASSLGRGADTQYF
>TRBJ2-3|TRBV29-1|-|few
TGCAGCGTTGGTGACAGGAGAATCACAGATACGCAGTATTTT
CSVGDRRITDTQYF
>TRBJ2-5|TRBV4-2|-|-
TGTGCCAGCAGCCCATGGGTCTCAGAGACCCAGTACTTC
CASSPWVSETQYF
>TRBJ2-7|TRBV30|TRBD1|few
TGTGCCTGGAGGGGACAGGGGCGGTCCTACGAGCAGTACTTC
CAWRGQGRSYEQYF
>TRBJ1-2|TRBV29-1|-|few
TGCAGCGTGGCCTCAGGGTCCCGAATCGGCTACACCTTC
CSVASGSRIGYTF
>TRBJ2-1|TRBV6-4|-|many
TGTGCCAGCAGCGTCGAATTGGGGGCTTACAATGAGCAGTTCTTC
CASSVELGAYNEQFF
>TRBJ1-1|TRBV19|-|-
TGTGCCAGTGCACGGGCGGGGCTCGCTGAAGCTTTCTTT
CASARAGLAEAFF
>TRBJ2-2|TRBV30|TRBD2|-
TGTGCCTGGAGTAGGGGACTAGCGGTTACCGGGGAGCTGTTTTTT
CAWSRGLAVTGELFF
>TRBJ2-5|TRBV5-1|-|few
TGCGCCAGCAGGCCAACACCTCAAGAGACCCAGTACTTC
CASRPTPQETQYF
>TRBJ1-2|TRBV4-2|TRBD1|-
TGTGCCAGCAGCCAAGCGCAGGGGGCCCGTGGCTACACCTTC
CASSQAQGARGYTF
>TRBJ2-6|TRBV25-1|-|few
TGTGCCAGCAGTGAATCGTGGACAGTCTCTGGGGCCAACGTCCTGACTTTC
CASSESWTVSGANVLTF
>TRBJ2-1|TRBV27|-|few
TGTGCCAGCAGTTTATTAGGTGGGGATGAGCAGTTCTTC
CASSLLGGDEQFF
>TRBJ2-5|TRBV5-4|TRBD2|few
TGTGCCGTTCAGGGCACTAGCGGGGCGCTTGTGACCCAGTACTTC
CAVQGTSGALVTQYF
>TRBJ1-5|TRBV19|-|-
TGTGCCAGTAGTATCCCAGGGGCCCTCAATCAGCCCCAGCATTTT
CASSIPGALNQPQHF
>TRBJ2-2|TRBV5-6|-|-
TGTGCCAGCAGCTTGAGGCAGGGAGGTACTAATTACGGGGAGCTGTTTTTT
CASSLRQGGTNYGELFF
>TRBJ2-7|TRBV2|-|few
TGTGCCAGCAGTGAAATGGACGACTACGAGCAGTACTTC
CASSEMDDYEQYF
>TRBJ2-1|TRBV30|TRBD2|-
TGTGCCTCCCGACTAGCGGGAGTGAATGAGCAGTTCTTC
CASRLAGVNEQFF
>TRBJ2-7|TRBV25-1|-|-
TGTGCCAGCAGTGAAGGACGGGAACCCTACGAGCAGTACTTC
CASSEGREPYEQYF
>TRBJ1-4|TRBV5-1|-|-
TGCGCCAGCTCCTCCCTAGGTGGGGACGGCGGCGAAAAACTGTTTTTT
CASSSLGGDGGEKLFF
>TRBJ2-3|TRBV5-1|-|few
TGCGCCAGCATCCCACAGGTCGGGGATACGCAGTATTTT
CASIPQVGDTQYF
>TRBJ1-1|TRBV19|-|few
TGTGCCAGTAGTTCTCCCCCCGCCGTGGTGAACACTGAAGCTTTCTTT
CASSSPPAVVNTEAFF
>TRBJ2-2|TRBV7-2|-|many
TGTGCCAGCAGCCGGCCTACAGCCGTGACCGGGGAGCTGTTTTTT
CASSRPTAVTGELFF
>TRBJ1-5|TRBV30|-|-
TGTGCCTGGAGTCGGTCCGGGAGTGGGCCCGATCAGCCCCAGCATTTT
CAWSRSGSGPDQPQHF
>TRBJ1-4|TRBV7-2|-|-
TGTGCCAGCAGCTTAGCGCGAGGTCCAAATGAAAAACTGTTTTTT
CASSLARGPNEKLFF
>TRBJ1-3|TRBV28|-|-
TGTGCCAGTAGAACCAGTCAACCCGGAAACACCATATATTTT
CASRTSQPGNTIYF
>TRBJ2-1|TRBV18|TRBD2|-
TGTGCCAGCTCACCGACCAGCGGGAGGTACAATGAGCAGTTCTTC
CASSPTSGRYNEQFF
>TRBJ1-2|TRBV25-1|TRBD1|-
TGTGCCAGCAGTGCACCGGGAAGGGACAGGGCTGGCTATGGCTACACCTTC
CASSAPGRDRAGYGYTF